The 15 T cell receptor beta chains reported below all come from one sample, sequenced in a study of post-analysis software for immune sequencing data. Overall study results and limits: TRBV5-6, TRBV5-1 and TRBV20-1 were among roughly 5 TRBV segments more frequent in patients than controls.

These receptors have no known antigen. Each TCR beta cDNA library carried unique molecular identifiers. TCRdb independently ran MiXCR on the PCR reads; one entry per CDR3 protein. This sample has hundreds of thousands of distinct CDR3 sequences, with roughly 45% found just once. The sample was blood. The source of these receptors is a girl between 5 and 17 years old with multiple sclerosis.

The chain combines TRBV28 with TRBJ2-1; D gene unclear. V was pared by 2 bases and J by 6 bases, with 8 bases between. The CDR3 contains 13 residues. Germline assignment: CDR1 MDHEN and CDR2 SYDVKM. The CDR3 region is CASSLGSPNEQFF. The CDR3 bases are TGTGCCAGCAGTTTAGGTTCACCCAATGAGCAGTTCTTC.

Concerning this clonotype itself: At one end, the junction sequence differs from germline, possibly due to a read error. V usage is TRBV25-1 and J usage is TRBJ2-3, with D possibly being TRBD1 (5 bases). CDR3 length: 14 amino acids. In germline, CDR1 is MGHDK, CDR2 SYGVNS. CDR3 bases: TGTGCCAGCAGTGACCAGGGCGACACAGACACGCAGTATTTT. It codes for CASSDQGDTDTQYF.

This clonotype came up a few times. The rearrangement uses TRBV27 and TRBJ2-7; TRBD2 agrees at 10 bases. Trimming took 2 bases from V and 5 from J; bases not matched to a gene: 12. The CDR3 sequence is 17 residues long. The germline gives CDR1 MNHEY, CDR2 SMNVEV (reference sequence). The CDR3 protein is CASSLPLAGARFHEQYF. As DNA, the CDR3 is TGTGCCAGCAGTTTACCGCTAGCGGGAGCAAGGTTCCACGAGCAGTACTTC.

The chain has TRBV7-9 and TRBJ2-5; D might be TRBD1 or TRBD2, each matching 7 bases. There are 15 residues in the CDR3. Per germline, CDR1 SEHNR and CDR2 FQNEAQ (reference sequence). V gave up 4 bases and J gave up 5 bases, with 17 bases separating them. CDR3: CASSSRGTAGETQYF. The CDR3 coding sequence is TGTGCCAGCAGCTCCCGAGGGACAGCGGGGGAGACCCAGTACTTC.

On this clonotype itself: A much larger clone differs from this one at a single base, so this may be a read error. The chain links TRBV9 to TRBJ2-3, with a tentative D call TRBD2 (5 bases). The CDR3 contains 15 residues. Germline assignment: CDR1 SGDLS and CDR2 YYNGEE. CDR3 nucleotides: TGTGCCGGCAGCCCAGAGGGCCATCCGGCAGATACGCAGTATTTT. Amino acid sequence: CAGSPEGHPADTQYF. Supplemented by reference TRBV9 and TRBJ2-3, the full variable domain reads DSGVTQTPKHLITATGQRVTLRCSPRSGDLSVYWYQQSLDQGLQFLIQYYNGEERAKGNILERFSAQQFPDLHSELNLSSLELGDSALYFCAGSPEGHPADTQYFGPGTRLTVL.

V gene TRBV20-1 combines with J gene TRBJ1-4; weak D call: TRBD1 (5 bases). This CDR3 has 12 residues. Trimming left V 6 bases short and J 8 bases short, with 13 bases between. Germline assignment: CDR1 DFQATT and CDR2 SNEGSKA (reference sequence). Written as DNA, the CDR3 is TGCAGTGCCCTCGGGGGGACGGAAAAACTGTTTTTT. It codes for CSALGGTEKLFF.

This clonotype was observed a handful of times. This chain joins TRBV29-1 and TRBJ2-1; D is perhaps TRBD2 (6 bases). Trimming cost V 0 bases and J 6 bases, with 9 bases left between them. The CDR3 loop spans 13 amino acids. The germline V gene encodes CDR1 SQVTM and CDR2 ANQGSEA. The CDR3 DNA reads as TGCAGCGTTGAAGATCGGCGGGGCAATGAGCAGTTCTTC. It yields the protein CSVEDRRGNEQFF.

The V and J genes are TRBV20-1 and TRBJ2-3, with 8 bases identical to TRBD2. With 6 bases clipped from V and 3 bases from J, the junction kept 14 bases outside the gene matches. The CDR3 sequence is 16 residues long. CDR1 is DFQATT, CDR2 SNEGSKA, per germline (reference sequence). CDR3: CSARPIRGGRTDTQYF. The CDR3, as DNA: TGCAGTGCCCGACCAATACGGGGCGGGAGGACAGATACGCAGTATTTT.

V gene TRBV4-1 combines with J gene TRBJ2-7, with D possibly being TRBD1 or TRBD2 (5 bases each). Germline loops: CDR1 MGHRA, CDR2 YSYEKL. The CDR3 has 15 amino acids. With 4 bases removed from V and 0 bases from J, the gap between germline ends came to 13 bases. CDR3 coding DNA: TGCGCCAGCAGCCGTGGGGACCGTAGCTCCTACGAGCAGTACTTC. Its translation is CASSRGDRSSYEQYF.

V is TRBV7-2 and J is TRBJ2-7, with D uncertain. The ends were cut back, 2 bases at V and 2 bases at J, with 7 bases in the middle. This CDR3 region has 13 residues. Germline loops: CDR1 SGHTA, CDR2 FQGNSA. The CDR3 region has the DNA TGTGCCAGCAGCTTATGGCTAACCTACGAGCAGTACTTC. It encodes CASSLWLTYEQYF.

V gene TRBV4-3 combines with J gene TRBJ1-2; D unclear. CDR1 is LGHNA, CDR2 YSLEER, per germline. Trimming cost V 1 base and J 0 bases, with 12 bases left between them. The CDR3 is 16 residues long. The CDR3 reads CASSQAYQAPNYGYTF. Here the CDR3 DNA reads TGCGCCAGCAGCCAAGCTTACCAGGCGCCTAACTATGGCTACACCTTC.

A remark on this clonotype: Compared with germline, one end of the junction differs, possibly owing to a read error. The rearrangement joins TRBV7-3 to TRBJ2-5, with D perhaps assigned TRBD1 or TRBD2 (5 bases each). In germline, CDR1 is SGHTA, CDR2 FQGTGA. This CDR3 spans 13 amino acids. The CDR3 region has the DNA TGTACCAGCAGCCCCGGGGCGCGAGAGACCCAGTACTTC. It specifies CTSSPGARETQYF. Combining the CDR3 with reference TRBV7-3 and TRBJ2-5 gives the whole variable domain GAGVSQTPSNKVTEKGKYVELRCDPISGHTALYWYRQSLGQGPEFLIYFQGTGAADDSGLPNDRFFAVRPEGSVSTLKIQRTERGDSAVYLCTSSPGARETQYFGPGTRLLVL.

This chain links TRBV20-1 with TRBJ2-7; D might be TRBD1 or TRBD2, each matching 7 bases. Per the germline V gene, CDR1 is DFQATT and CDR2 is SNEGSKA (reference sequence). Trimming stripped 6 bases from V and 4 bases from J, with 19 bases between. The CDR3 is 14 residues long. The CDR3 sequence is CSARQGGLTYEQYF. In DNA form, the CDR3 reads TGCAGTGCGAGACAGGGAGGGCTTACGTACGAGCAGTACTTC.

This chain joins TRBV6-1 and TRBJ2-7, with 8 bases identical to TRBD1. Germline CDR1 reads MNHNS; CDR2 reads SASEGT. This CDR3 is built from 15 residues. The junction had 11 bases not matched to a gene; V was cut back by 6 bases and J by 4 bases. CDR3 sequence: CASRLTGTGGYEQYF. The CDR3 DNA reads as TGTGCCAGCAGACTTACCGGGACAGGCGGTTACGAGCAGTACTTC.

Only a few counts were recorded for this clonotype. The rearrangement links TRBV29-1 to TRBJ2-7, with a weak D call TRBD1 (6 bases). The DNA end lines up better with TRBJ2-5; the J call may be wrong. Germline CDR1 and CDR2: SQVTM and ANQGSEA. The CDR3 runs 15 residues. In DNA, the CDR3 is TGCAGCGTTGTATTTCCGTGGACAGCGCAAGAGACCCAGTACTTC. Its protein product is CSVVFPWTAQETQYF.